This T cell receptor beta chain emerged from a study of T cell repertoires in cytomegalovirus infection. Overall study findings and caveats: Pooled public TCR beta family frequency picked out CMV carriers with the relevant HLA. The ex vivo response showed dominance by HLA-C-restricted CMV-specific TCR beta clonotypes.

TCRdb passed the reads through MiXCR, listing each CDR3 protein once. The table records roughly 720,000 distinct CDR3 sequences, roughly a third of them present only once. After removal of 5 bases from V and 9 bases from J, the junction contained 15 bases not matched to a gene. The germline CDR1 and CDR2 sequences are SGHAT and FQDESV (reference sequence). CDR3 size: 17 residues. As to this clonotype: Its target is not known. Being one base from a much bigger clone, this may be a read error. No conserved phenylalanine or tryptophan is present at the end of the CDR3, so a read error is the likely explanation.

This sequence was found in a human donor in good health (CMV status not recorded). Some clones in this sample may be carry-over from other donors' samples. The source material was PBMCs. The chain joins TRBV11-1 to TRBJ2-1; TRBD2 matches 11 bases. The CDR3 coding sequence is TGTGCCAGCAGCCCCCGAGGAGTGACTAGCGGGACCGGTGAGCAGTTCTTA. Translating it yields CASSPRGVTSGTGEQFL.